The 4 T cell receptor beta chains presented below share a single source sample, sequenced in a study of tumour-infiltrating T cells in Burkitt lymphoma. Data came from immunoSEQ multiplex PCR; TCRdb stores just in-frame clones and leaves some out. The data show 11,000 to 15,000 clones, around 80% seen once. Material: tumor tissue. The receptors were sampled from a human donor with diffuse large B-cell lymphoma.

In this sample, this clone turned up a few times. The V and J genes are TRBV7-3 and TRBJ2-1; 7 nucleotides align to TRBD2. Germline values: CDR1 SGHTA, CDR2 FQGTGA. The V segment lost 2 bases and the J segment 10 bases; nucleotides outside the gene matches: 2. This CDR3 is 12 amino acids long. The CDR3 sequence: CASSLGGGEQFF. In nucleotides, the CDR3 is TGTGCCAGCAGCTTAGGGGGAGGGGAGCAGTTCTTC.

DNA of the CDR3: TGTGCCAGCAGTGATGAGGTAAGGGCAGCAGCTTTCTTT. Amino acids: CASSDEVRAAAFF. The V gene is TRBV25-1, the J gene TRBJ1-1; no clear D gene. This CDR3 contains 13 residues. Germline CDR1 MGHDK, CDR2 SYGVNS. V was cut by 3 bases and J by 10 bases, with 15 bases left in between.

The chain uses TRBV5-4 and TRBJ2-7; TRBD1 is a possible D gene (6 bases). The CDR3 is 14 amino acids. Looked up from germline, CDR1 is SGHNT and CDR2 is YYREEE (reference sequence). V was pared by 2 bases and J by 5 bases, with 14 bases between. The DNA for the CDR3 is TGTGCCAGCAGCTTCACAGGGTTCGTCCACGAGCAGTACTTC. This codes for CASSFTGFVHEQYF.

This chain connects TRBV6-5 to TRBJ1-2, with D perhaps matching TRBD1 (5 bases). Between the trimmed V and J ends, which lost 2 bases and 4 bases, there was a span of 17 bases. CDR3 length: 16 residues. Germline V gene data show CDR1 as MNHEY and CDR2 as SVGAGI. The CDR3: CASSYGALGQGYGYTF. The CDR3 DNA reads as TGTGCCAGCAGTTACGGGGCCCTAGGGCAGGGCTATGGCTACACCTTC.